The entry below describes one T cell receptor beta chain. Its cognate antigen is unknown. Combining a sample-barcoded 5' primer with a J-beta primer mix, a second PCR ran for roughly 7 to 11 cycles. Each of the samples gave a minimum of 3 million paired-end reads that contained CDR3. Via MiXCR, TCRdb re-called the 5' RACE reads, giving one row per CDR3 protein. The sample consists of about 1,400,000 distinct CDR3 sequences, around 59% of them appearing once. The data belong to a study of blood T cells in healthy people across ages. Overall study results and limits: Aged donors had fewer naive CD4+ cells and lower diversity than long-lived donors. Calculation of diversity from one million T cells yielded estimates considered to be underestimates.

This receptor was taken from a man between 18 and 29 years old in good health. The sample comprised blood.

The CDR3 region has the DNA TGCGCCAGCAGCCAAGTTCCCCACGAGCGGGGGACAGAGACCCAGTACTTC. As protein: CASSQVPHERGTETQYF. V and J are TRBV4-1 and TRBJ2-5; 8 bases line up with TRBD2. Germline values: CDR1 MGHRA, CDR2 YSYEKL. There are 17 residues in the CDR3. V trimming: 1 base; J trimming: 4 bases; junction bases outside the gene matches: 11.